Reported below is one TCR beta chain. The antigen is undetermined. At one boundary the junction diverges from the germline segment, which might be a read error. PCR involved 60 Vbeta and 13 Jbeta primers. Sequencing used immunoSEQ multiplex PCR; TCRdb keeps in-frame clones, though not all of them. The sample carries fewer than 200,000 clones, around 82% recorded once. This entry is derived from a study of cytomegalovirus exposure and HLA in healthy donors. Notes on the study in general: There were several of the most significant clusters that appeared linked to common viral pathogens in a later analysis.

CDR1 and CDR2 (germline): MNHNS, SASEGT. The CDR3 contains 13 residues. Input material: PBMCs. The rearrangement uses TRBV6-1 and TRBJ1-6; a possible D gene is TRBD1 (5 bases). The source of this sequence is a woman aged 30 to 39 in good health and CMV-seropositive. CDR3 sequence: CASSEGPSSNILF. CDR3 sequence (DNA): TGTGCCAGCAGTGAGGGGCCGAGTAGTAATATCCTCTTT.